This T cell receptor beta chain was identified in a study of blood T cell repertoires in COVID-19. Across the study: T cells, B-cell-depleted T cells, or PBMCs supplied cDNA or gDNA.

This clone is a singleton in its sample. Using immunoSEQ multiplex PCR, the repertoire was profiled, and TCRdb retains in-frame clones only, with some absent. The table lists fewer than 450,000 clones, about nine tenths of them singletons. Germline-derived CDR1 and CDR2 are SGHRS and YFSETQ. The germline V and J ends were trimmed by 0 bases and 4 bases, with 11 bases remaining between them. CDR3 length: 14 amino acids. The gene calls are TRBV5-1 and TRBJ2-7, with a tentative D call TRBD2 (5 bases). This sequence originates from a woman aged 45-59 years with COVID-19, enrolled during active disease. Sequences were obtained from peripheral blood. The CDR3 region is CASSLELGQYEQYF. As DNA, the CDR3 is TGCGCCAGCAGCTTGGAACTAGGCCAGTACGAGCAGTACTTC.